This T cell receptor beta chain was recovered during a study of blood T cell repertoires in COVID-19. Sequencing used immunoSEQ multiplex PCR; TCRdb keeps in-frame clones, though not all of them. The data contain 100,000 to 150,000 clones, approximately 90% of them singletons. From germline, CDR1 is MDHEN and CDR2 SYDVKM. V was clipped by 3 bases and J by 0 bases, with 8 bases between them. This CDR3 has 14 residues. This chain links TRBV28 with TRBJ1-1, with D possibly TRBD1 on 5 matching bases. The sequence was obtained from a man aged 50-59 years with active or convalescent COVID-19. The sample consisted of peripheral blood. The CDR3 nucleotides read TGTGCCAGCAGTTTCGGGGGACTGAACACTGAAGCTTTCTTT. Translation gives CASSFGGLNTEAFF.